The text below deals with one TCR beta chain. The source of the sample is a study of CD8+ T cells in alopecia areata. Following RNA extraction, reverse transcription yielded cDNA that acted as the sequencing template. Clones were read by immunoSEQ multiplex PCR, and TCRdb kept only the in-frame ones, dropping some. Among 150,000 or so clones listed, about 50% were seen once. This CDR3 has 11 residues. CDR1 SGHAT and CDR2 FQDESV come from the germline V gene (reference sequence). Deletions cut 5 bases from V and 8 bases from J, with 10 bases between. This sequence was found in a human donor with alopecia areata. The sample was CD8+ T cells sorted from blood, taken at week 0. The chain carries TRBV11-1 and TRBJ2-7; D is ambiguous. The CDR3, as DNA: TGTGCCAGCAGCCCGGACGTCAAGCAGTACTTC. Encoded protein: CASSPDVKQYF.